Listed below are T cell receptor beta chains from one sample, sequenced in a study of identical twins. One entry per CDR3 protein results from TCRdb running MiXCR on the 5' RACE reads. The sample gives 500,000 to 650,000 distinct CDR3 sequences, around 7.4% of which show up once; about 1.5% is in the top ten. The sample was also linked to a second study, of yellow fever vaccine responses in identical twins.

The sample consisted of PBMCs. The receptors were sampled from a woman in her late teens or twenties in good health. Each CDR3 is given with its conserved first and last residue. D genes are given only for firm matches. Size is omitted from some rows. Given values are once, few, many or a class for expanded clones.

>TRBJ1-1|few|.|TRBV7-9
CASGGTGTVPEAFF
TGTGCCAGCGGGGGAACAGGGACTGTTCCTGAAGCTTTCTTT
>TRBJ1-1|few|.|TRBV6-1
CASRDRGANTEAFF
TGTGCCAGCAGGGACCGCGGGGCGAACACTGAAGCTTTCTTT
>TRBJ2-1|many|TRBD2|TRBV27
CASRTSGRNEQFF
TGTGCCAGCCGGACTAGCGGGAGGAATGAGCAGTTCTTC
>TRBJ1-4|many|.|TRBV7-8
CASSLRGRGSTNEKLFF
TGTGCCAGCAGCCTCCGGGGGAGGGGTTCAACTAATGAAAAACTGTTTTTT
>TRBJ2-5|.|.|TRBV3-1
CASSLGGGAIRTQYF
TGTGCCAGCAGCCTAGGCGGCGGGGCTATACGGACCCAGTACTTC
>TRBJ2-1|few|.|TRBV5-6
CASSFGTEPSYNEQFF
TGTGCCAGCAGCTTTGGTACAGAGCCATCCTACAATGAGCAGTTCTTC
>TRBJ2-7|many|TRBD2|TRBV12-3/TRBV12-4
CASRQSGSPLYEQYF
TGTGCCAGCAGACAAAGCGGGAGCCCCCTCTACGAGCAGTACTTC
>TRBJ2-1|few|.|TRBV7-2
CASSQGKSSYNEQFF
TGTGCCAGCAGCCAGGGTAAGAGCTCCTACAATGAGCAGTTCTTC
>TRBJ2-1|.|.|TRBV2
CASSEYRGSRSNEQFF
TGTGCCAGCAGTGAATACCGGGGTTCTCGGAGCAATGAGCAGTTCTTC
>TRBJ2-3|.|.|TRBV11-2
CASSLMPPKQTFTDTQYF
TGTGCCAGCAGCTTAATGCCCCCCAAGCAGACATTCACAGATACGCAGTATTTT